The clone carrying this T cell receptor (beta chain) was seen once. These data come from a study of cytomegalovirus exposure and HLA in healthy donors. With 60 Vbeta and 13 Jbeta primers, the PCR was carried out. Method: immunoSEQ multiplex PCR; TCRdb's copy keeps in-frame clones and lacks some. Of some 150,000 clones in the sample, about 80% were seen once. The sample consisted of PBMCs. The TCR sequence derives from a young man in good health and CMV-seropositive.

As DNA, the CDR3 is TGCAGCGTCGAGGCTACAGGGGGTTTTCACAACTACGAGCAGTACTTC. It codes for CSVEATGGFHNYEQYF. The genes are TRBV29-1 and TRBJ2-5; 8 bases fit TRBD1. The end of the DNA is better explained by TRBJ2-7, so the J call may be wrong. Germline CDR1 SQVTM, CDR2 ANQGSEA. The CDR3 runs to 16 residues.